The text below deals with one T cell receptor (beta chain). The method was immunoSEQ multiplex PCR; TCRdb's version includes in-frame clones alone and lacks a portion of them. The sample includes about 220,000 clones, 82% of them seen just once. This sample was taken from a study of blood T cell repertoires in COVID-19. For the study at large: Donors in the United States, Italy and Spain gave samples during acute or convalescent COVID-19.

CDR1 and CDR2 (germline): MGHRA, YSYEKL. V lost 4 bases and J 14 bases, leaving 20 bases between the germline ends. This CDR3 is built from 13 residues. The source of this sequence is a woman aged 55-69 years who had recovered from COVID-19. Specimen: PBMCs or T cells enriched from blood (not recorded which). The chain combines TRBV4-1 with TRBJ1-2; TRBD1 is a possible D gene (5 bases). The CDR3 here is CASSRIGVGGNTF. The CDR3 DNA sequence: TGCGCCAGCAGCCGCATCGGGGTGGGGGGAAATACCTTC.